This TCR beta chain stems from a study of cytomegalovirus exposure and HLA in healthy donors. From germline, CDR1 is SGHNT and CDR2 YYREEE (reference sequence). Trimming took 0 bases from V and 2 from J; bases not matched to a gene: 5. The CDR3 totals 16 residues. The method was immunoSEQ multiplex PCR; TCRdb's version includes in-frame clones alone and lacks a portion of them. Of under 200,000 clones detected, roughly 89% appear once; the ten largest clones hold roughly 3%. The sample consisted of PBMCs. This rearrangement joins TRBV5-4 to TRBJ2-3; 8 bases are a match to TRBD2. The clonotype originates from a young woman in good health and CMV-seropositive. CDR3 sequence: CASSLAGRAATDTQYF. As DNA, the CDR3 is TGTGCCAGCAGCTTGGCCGGGAGGGCTGCCACAGATACGCAGTATTTT.